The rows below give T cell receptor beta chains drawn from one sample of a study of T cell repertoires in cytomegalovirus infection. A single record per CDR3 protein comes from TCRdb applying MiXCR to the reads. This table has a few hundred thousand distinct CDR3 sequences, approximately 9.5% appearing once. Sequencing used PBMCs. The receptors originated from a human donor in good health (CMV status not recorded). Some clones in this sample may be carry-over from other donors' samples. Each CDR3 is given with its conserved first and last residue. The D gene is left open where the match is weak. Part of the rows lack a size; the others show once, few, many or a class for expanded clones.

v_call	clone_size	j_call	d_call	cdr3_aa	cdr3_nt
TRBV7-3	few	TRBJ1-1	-	CASSLVRATEAFF	TGTGCCAGCAGCTTAGTCAGAGCCACTGAAGCTTTCTTT
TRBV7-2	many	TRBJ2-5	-	CASPPQARANGETQYF	TGTGCCAGCCCCCCGCAGGCGAGGGCGAACGGAGAGACCCAGTACTTC
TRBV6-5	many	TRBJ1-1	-	CASRPGQRRRAFF	TGTGCCAGCAGACCCGGACAGCGAAGGAGAGCTTTCTTT
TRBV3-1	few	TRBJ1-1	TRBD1	CASGRVDRDGEAFF	TGTGCCAGCGGTCGGGTGGACAGGGATGGTGAAGCTTTCTTT
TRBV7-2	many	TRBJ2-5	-	CASSGGSGETQYF	TGTGCCAGCAGTGGGGGATCCGGGGAGACCCAGTACTTC
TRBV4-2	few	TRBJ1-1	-	CASSPSQGYTEAFF	TGTGCCAGCAGCCCCTCCCAGGGGTACACTGAAGCTTTCTTT
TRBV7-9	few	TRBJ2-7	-	CASSFGGIAYEQYF	TGTGCCAGCAGCTTTGGAGGGATCGCCTACGAGCAGTACTTC
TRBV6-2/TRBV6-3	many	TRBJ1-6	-	CASSAYTNNSPLHF	TGTGCCAGCAGCGCCTATACGAATAATTCACCCCTCCACTTT
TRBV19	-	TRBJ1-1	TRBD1	CASGTGAEAFF	TGTGCCAGCGGGACAGGGGCTGAAGCTTTCTTT
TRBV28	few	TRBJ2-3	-	CASSFKKSETDTQYF	TGTGCCAGCAGTTTCAAAAAGAGTGAGACAGATACGCAGTATTTT
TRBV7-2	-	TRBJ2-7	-	CASSLAGAVSSYEQYF	TGTGCCAGCAGCTTAGCAGGGGCCGTTAGCTCCTACGAGCAGTACTTC
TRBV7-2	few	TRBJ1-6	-	CASSLAPGLQSPLHF	TGTGCCAGCAGCTTAGCTCCCGGGTTGCAGTCACCCCTCCACTTT
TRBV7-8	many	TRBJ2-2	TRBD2	CASSLAPPAGSNTGELFF	TGTGCCAGCAGCTTAGCCCCCCCAGCGGGATCGAACACCGGGGAGCTGTTTTTT
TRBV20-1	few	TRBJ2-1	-	CSASPVQSSYNEQFF	TGCAGTGCTAGCCCTGTGCAGAGCTCCTACAATGAGCAGTTCTTC
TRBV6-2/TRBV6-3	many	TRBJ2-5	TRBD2	CASSYSWREGEETQYF	TGTGCCAGCAGTTACTCATGGAGGGAGGGCGAAGAGACCCAGTACTTC
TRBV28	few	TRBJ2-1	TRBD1	CASSFPTGGLMSQFF	TGTGCCAGCAGTTTCCCCACAGGGGGCTTGATGTCGCAGTTCTTC
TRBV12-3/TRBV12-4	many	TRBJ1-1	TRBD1	CASRYRGGSNTEAFF	TGTGCCAGCAGATACAGGGGAGGGTCGAACACTGAAGCTTTCTTT
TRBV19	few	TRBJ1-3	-	CASSPGHVSSGNTIYF	TGTGCCAGTAGTCCGGGACACGTCAGCTCTGGAAACACCATATATTTT
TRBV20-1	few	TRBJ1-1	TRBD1	CSATPTGKRAEAFF	TGCAGTGCTACCCCGACAGGGAAACGGGCTGAAGCTTTCTTT
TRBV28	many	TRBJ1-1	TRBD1	CASSPQGAGSTEAFF	TGTGCCAGCAGTCCCCAGGGGGCGGGCAGCACTGAAGCTTTCTTT
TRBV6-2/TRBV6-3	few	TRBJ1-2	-	CASSREEATGYTF	TGTGCCAGCAGCAGGGAAGAGGCGACTGGCTACACCTTC
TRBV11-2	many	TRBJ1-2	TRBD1	CASSSDRVAGGYTF	TGTGCCAGCAGCTCCGACAGGGTGGCGGGGGGCTACACCTTC
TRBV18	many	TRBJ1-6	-	CASSPRGPSDSPLHF	TGTGCCAGCTCACCTCGGGGTCCCTCGGATTCACCCCTCCACTTT
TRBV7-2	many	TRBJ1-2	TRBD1	CASSPQGVDGYTF	TGTGCCAGCAGCCCGCAGGGGGTGGATGGCTACACCTTC
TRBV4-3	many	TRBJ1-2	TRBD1	CASSRKTGGDGYTF	TGCGCCAGCAGCCGAAAAACAGGGGGCGATGGCTACACCTTC
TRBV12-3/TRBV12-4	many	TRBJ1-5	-	CASSNPGHPRSNQPQHF	TGTGCCAGCAGTAATCCGGGACACCCTCGTAGCAATCAGCCCCAGCATTTT
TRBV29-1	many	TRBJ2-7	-	CSAGDSSYEQYF	TGCAGCGCCGGGGACTCCTCCTACGAGCAGTACTTC
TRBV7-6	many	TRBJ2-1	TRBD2	CASSPGLAGGYSYNEQFF	TGTGCCAGCAGCCCGGGACTAGCGGGAGGGTACTCCTACAATGAGCAGTTCTTC
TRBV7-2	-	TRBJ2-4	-	CASSPCGILAKNIQYF	TGTGCCAGCAGCCCGTGCGGGATACTAGCCAAAAACATTCAGTACTTC
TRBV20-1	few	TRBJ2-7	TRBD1	CSANRGPYEQYF	TGCAGTGCTAACAGGGGCCCCTACGAGCAGTACTTC
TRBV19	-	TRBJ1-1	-	CASREGSEAFF	TGTGCCAGCAGGGAAGGGTCTGAAGCTTTCTTT
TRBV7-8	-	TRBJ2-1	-	CASSLGQWDLNEQFF	TGTGCCAGCAGCTTAGGTCAGTGGGACCTCAATGAGCAGTTCTTC
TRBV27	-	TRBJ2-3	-	CASRGRWATRGDTQYF	TGTGCCAGCCGTGGGAGATGGGCTACAAGGGGAGATACGCAGTATTTT
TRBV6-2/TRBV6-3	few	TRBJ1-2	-	CASRNGRGYTF	TGTGCCAGCAGAAACGGACGGGGCTACACCTTC
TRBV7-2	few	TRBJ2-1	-	CASSLGRAATYNEQFF	TGTGCCAGCAGCTTAGGGAGGGCAGCTACCTACAATGAGCAGTTCTTC
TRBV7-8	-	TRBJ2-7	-	CASSGRPVSSYEQYF	TGTGCCAGCAGCGGGCGCCCAGTTAGCTCCTACGAGCAGTACTTC
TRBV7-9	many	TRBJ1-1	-	CASSLMTRLRNTEAFF	TGTGCCAGCAGCTTAATGACCAGATTACGGAACACTGAAGCTTTCTTT
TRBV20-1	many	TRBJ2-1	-	CSARTALHEQFF	TGCAGTGCTAGAACAGCCTTACATGAGCAGTTCTTC
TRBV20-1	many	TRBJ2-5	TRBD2	CSARGLLAGGRETQYF	TGCAGTGCTAGGGGGCTGCTAGCGGGTGGAAGGGAGACCCAGTACTTC
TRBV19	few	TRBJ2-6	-	CASNRHGSGANVLTF	TGTGCCAGTAATCGTCACGGCTCTGGGGCCAACGTCCTGACTTTC
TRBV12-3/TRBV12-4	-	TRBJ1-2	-	CASSPWAGSGYTF	TGTGCCAGCAGCCCATGGGCAGGGAGTGGCTACACCTTC
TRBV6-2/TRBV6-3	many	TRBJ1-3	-	CASSRDNSGNTIYF	TGTGCCAGCTCTCGGGACAACTCTGGAAACACCATATATTTT
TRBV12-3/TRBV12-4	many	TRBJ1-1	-	CASSLDRSWGNTEAFF	TGTGCCAGCAGTTTAGACAGGAGTTGGGGGAACACTGAAGCTTTCTTT
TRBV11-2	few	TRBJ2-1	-	CASRGVSYNEQFF	TGTGCCAGCAGAGGGGTATCCTACAATGAGCAGTTCTTC
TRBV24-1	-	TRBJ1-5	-	CATSAGGNQPQHF	TGTGCCACCAGTGCGGGGGGAAATCAGCCCCAGCATTTT
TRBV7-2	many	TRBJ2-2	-	CASSFLASGTGELFF	TGTGCCAGCAGCTTCCTAGCGTCCGGCACCGGGGAGCTGTTTTTT